This TCR beta chain was identified during a study of blood T cells in healthy people across ages. It was with a sample-barcoded 5' primer and a J-beta primer mix that a second PCR of roughly 6 to 12 cycles was run. Researchers report that each sample yielded at least 2.5 million CDR3-containing paired-end reads. TCRdb reprocessed the 5' RACE reads with MiXCR, giving one entry per CDR3 protein. Counted here are about 970,000 distinct CDR3 sequences, roughly 47% occurring once; the ten biggest clones make up about a fifth. CDR1 and CDR2 (germline): DFQATT, SNEGSKA (reference sequence). The CDR3 contains 15 residues. V gave up 0 bases and J gave up 7 bases, with 15 bases separating them.

Sequenced input: blood. The clonotype originates from an older woman in good health. The chain couples TRBV20-1 to TRBJ1-4; D is unresolved. The CDR3: CSARDPRNIREKLFF. The CDR3 nucleotides read TGCAGTGCTAGAGATCCACGTAATATTCGTGAAAAACTGTTTTTT.